The clone carrying this TCR beta chain was observed once. Sequencing used immunoSEQ multiplex PCR; TCRdb keeps in-frame clones, though not all of them. Of under 350,000 clones in the sample, more than 85% were seen once. This CDR3 has 13 amino acids. Looked up from germline, CDR1 is KGHDR and CDR2 is SFDVKD. V gave up 4 bases and J gave up 0 bases, with 3 bases separating them. The data were taken from a study of blood T cell repertoires in COVID-19. Study-wide background: Samples came from the United States, Italy and Spain, spanning acute and convalescent COVID-19. The cDNA or gDNA used as material had been derived from T cells, B-cell-depleted T cells, or PBMCs.

Sequences were obtained from peripheral blood. The receptor was isolated from a man in his forties with acute or convalescent COVID-19. V usage is TRBV24-1 and J usage is TRBJ1-3; D gene ambiguous. The CDR3 is CATSDLSGNTIYF. In nucleotides, the CDR3 is TGTGCCACCAGTGACCTCTCTGGAAACACCATATATTTT.